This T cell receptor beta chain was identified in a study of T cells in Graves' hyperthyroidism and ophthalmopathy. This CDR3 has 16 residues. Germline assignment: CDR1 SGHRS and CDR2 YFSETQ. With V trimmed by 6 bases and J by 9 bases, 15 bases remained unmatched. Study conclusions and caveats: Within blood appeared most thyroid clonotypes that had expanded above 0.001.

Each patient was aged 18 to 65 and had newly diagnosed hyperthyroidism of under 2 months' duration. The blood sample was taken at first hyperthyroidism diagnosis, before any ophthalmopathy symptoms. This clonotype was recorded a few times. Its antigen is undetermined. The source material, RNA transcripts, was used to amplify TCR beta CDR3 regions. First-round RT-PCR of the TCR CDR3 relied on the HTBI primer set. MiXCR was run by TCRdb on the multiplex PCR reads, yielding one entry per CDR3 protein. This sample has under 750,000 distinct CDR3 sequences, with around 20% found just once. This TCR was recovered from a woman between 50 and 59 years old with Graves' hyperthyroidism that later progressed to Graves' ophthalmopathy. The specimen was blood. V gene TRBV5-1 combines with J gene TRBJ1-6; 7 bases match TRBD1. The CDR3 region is CASTQIPGQQSSPLHF. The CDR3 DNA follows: TGCGCCAGCACCCAAATACCGGGACAGCAGAGTTCACCCCTCCACTTT.